These T cell receptor beta chains were read from a single sample in a study of regulatory T cells in long-lasting Graves disease. TCRdb fed the multiplex PCR reads into MiXCR, producing one record per CDR3 protein. There are 400,000 to 500,000 distinct CDR3 sequences in the sample; 11% to 15% occur only once, and about a sixth lies in the top ten. The data were also submitted as part of a second study, on T cells in Graves' hyperthyroidism and ophthalmopathy.

This sample comprised peripheral blood mononuclear cells (PBMCs), obtained at new diagnosis, from a patient treated with antithyroid drugs. These receptor sequences come from a woman aged 50 to 60 with Graves disease. Each CDR3 is given without its conserved first and last residue. Each record gives: J gene, V gene, CDR3 protein.

TRBJ1-2 | TRBV29-1 | SVRWGSGYT
TRBJ1-5 | TRBV5-1 | ASSLGDRGNQPQH
TRBJ1-1 | TRBV3-1 | ASSPRPTNTEAF
TRBJ2-6 | TRBV19 | ASSISGVGANVLT
TRBJ2-1 | TRBV28 | ASSFQRSSEQF
TRBJ1-1 | TRBV30 | AWSVVGPEAF
TRBJ2-6 | TRBV29-1 | SVDRQGASGANVLT
TRBJ2-5 | TRBV3-1 | ASSQVQQETQY
TRBJ2-1 | TRBV5-1 | ASSSGIAKDNEQF
TRBJ2-5 | TRBV11-2 | ASSSLRGRETQH
TRBJ1-1 | TRBV6-2/TRBV6-3 | ASSELRNTEAF
TRBJ2-7 | TRBV7-8 | ASSTGTGLYEQY
TRBJ1-3 | TRBV19 | ASTPLPDRNSGNTIY
TRBJ2-3 | TRBV9 | ASSPFLWRDTQY
TRBJ1-4 | TRBV7-9 | ASSYNVEKLF
TRBJ2-7 | TRBV29-1 | SVVPLGTPYEQY
TRBJ2-3 | TRBV2 | ASSAYPGRITDTQY
TRBJ1-2 | TRBV20-1 | SARKTGGYYGYT
TRBJ2-1 | TRBV9 | ASSVGVSGLGEQF
TRBJ2-2 | TRBV7-2 | ASSSRDSPTGELF
TRBJ2-1 | TRBV27 | ASSFGTQSYNEQF
TRBJ1-1 | TRBV6-2/TRBV6-3 | ASSEGFGNTEAF
TRBJ2-1 | TRBV12-3/TRBV12-4 | ASSSGRINEQF
TRBJ1-1 | TRBV5-1 | ASGIGQENTEAF
TRBJ1-1 | TRBV28 | ASSLQTGFTEAF
TRBJ2-2 | TRBV6-1 | ASRGTENTGELF
TRBJ2-3 | TRBV19 | ASQPFWKTSTDTQY
TRBJ2-7 | TRBV24-1 | ATSDPDRGSREQY
TRBJ2-7 | TRBV6-1 | ASSPPGTVLLAEQY
TRBJ2-1 | TRBV11-2 | ASSSGTTRLHEQF
TRBJ2-1 | TRBV28 | ASSPPKGGPYNEQF
TRBJ1-4 | TRBV28 | ASSYLASAENEKLF
TRBJ1-4 | TRBV27 | ASRQSWVQGEKLF
TRBJ2-1 | TRBV5-6 | ASSFEAPNEQF
TRBJ1-5 | TRBV6-1 | ASSDYRGQGNQPQH
TRBJ2-1 | TRBV28 | ASRVGTSGSVNEQF
TRBJ2-1 | TRBV28 | ASTTWQTTSYNEQF
TRBJ2-5 | TRBV12-3/TRBV12-4 | ASIPRRLAVQQETQY
TRBJ1-1 | TRBV27 | ASSVPGSNTEAF
TRBJ2-7 | TRBV10-3 | AISESDSTYEQY
TRBJ1-5 | TRBV28 | ASREEQGAVQPQH
TRBJ1-1 | TRBV6-2/TRBV6-3 | ASIAESRVSEAF
TRBJ2-1 | TRBV7-9 | ASSLNRGAFAYNEQF